The 16 T cell receptor beta chains reported below all come from one sample, sequenced in a study of blood T cell repertoires in COVID-19. TCRdb keeps only in-frame clones here, not all; method: immunoSEQ multiplex PCR. The profile covers some 150,000 clones, with approximately 88% appearing a single time and roughly 3.9% taken by the ten largest. The sequenced material came from peripheral blood. These receptors were obtained from a woman aged 60-70 years who had recovered from COVID-19.

This chain connects TRBV6-4 to TRBJ1-5; 9 nucleotides agree with TRBD1. This CDR3 region has 15 residues. Looked up from germline, CDR1 is MRHNA and CDR2 is SNTAGT. V was pared by 4 bases and J by 6 bases, with 7 bases of the junction left unmatched. Written as DNA, the CDR3 is TGTGCCAGCAGTGCCTCGGGACAGGGTAGTCAGCCCCAGCATTTT. Translation: CASSASGQGSQPQHF.

V is TRBV28 and J is TRBJ1-1; unclear D gene. Trimming shortened V by 4 bases and J by 0 bases, and 12 bases separated the two germline ends. Germline-derived CDR1 and CDR2 are MDHEN and SYDVKM. The CDR3 is made up of 15 amino acids. In DNA form, the CDR3 reads TGTGCCAGCAGTTGGGAGGGAAGTTTGAACACTGAAGCTTTCTTT. It yields the protein CASSWEGSLNTEAFF.

This chain links TRBV19 with TRBJ2-3; 9 bases align to TRBD2. V lost 7 bases, J lost 6 bases, and 11 bases stayed unmatched. This CDR3 has 15 residues. Germline CDR1 is LNHDA and CDR2 is SQIVND (reference sequence). Here the CDR3 DNA reads TGTGCCAGTAAGCCGTTGGCGGGGGGGCCTGATACGCAGTATTTT. Protein: CASKPLAGGPDTQYF.

The chain couples TRBV28 to TRBJ1-2; 7 nucleotides match TRBD1. Germline V gene sequence: CDR1 MDHEN, CDR2 SYDVKM. Losses at the gene ends were 5 bases for V and 5 bases for J; bases not matched to a gene: 5. The CDR3 length is 13 residues. CDR3 amino acids: CASSPRDRYGYTF. The CDR3 nucleotides are TGTGCCAGCAGTCCACGGGACAGATATGGCTACACCTTC.

V gene TRBV7-3 combines with J gene TRBJ2-2, with TRBD2 identical over 8 bases. Germline V gives CDR1 SGHTA, CDR2 FQGTGA. V trimming: 4 bases; J trimming: 4 bases; junction bases outside the gene matches: 11. This CDR3 has 17 residues. The CDR3 nucleotides are TGTGCCAGCAGCTCAATCCCAGCGGGGGACGTCACCGGGGAGCTGTTTTTT. Its protein is CASSSIPAGDVTGELFF.

This rearrangement joins TRBV5-1 to TRBJ2-1, with 10 bases identical to TRBD2. J lost 4 bases, V lost 2 bases, and 6 bases had no gene match. The CDR3 sequence is 16 residues long. Germline V CDR1 and CDR2: SGHRS, YFSETQ. For the CDR3, the DNA is TGCGCCAGCAGCTTACTTCCTAGCGGGGGTTACAATGAGCAGTTCTTC. Encoded protein: CASSLLPSGGYNEQFF.

The chain combines TRBV30 with TRBJ1-1, with 9 bases lining up with TRBD1. The CDR3 length is 15 residues. The trim removed 2 bases at V and 5 bases at J, leaving 9 bases unmatched. CDR1 and CDR2 (germline): GTSNPN, SVGIG (reference sequence). The CDR3 sequence: CAWSSPGQGGTEAFF. The CDR3 DNA sequence: TGTGCCTGGAGTTCACCGGGACAGGGCGGAACTGAAGCTTTCTTT.

V usage is TRBV15 and J usage is TRBJ1-6, with 11 bases matching TRBD1. The CDR3 runs 15 residues. The trim removed 3 bases at V and 10 bases at J, leaving 5 bases unmatched. The germline CDR1 and CDR2 sequences are LNHNV and YYDKDF (reference sequence). The CDR3 protein is CATSRKGQGESPLHF. Here the CDR3 DNA reads TGTGCCACCAGCAGGAAGGGACAGGGGGAATCACCCCTCCACTTT.

J is TRBJ1-5 and V is TRBV3-1 (or the pseudogene TRBV3-2); D gene uncertain. Per the germline V gene, CDR1 is LGHDT and CDR2 is YNNKEL (reference sequence). V was trimmed by 0 bases and J by 6 bases, leaving 9 bases between them. This CDR3 is built from 14 residues. The chain's CDR3 is CASSQDLLGQPQHF. The CDR3 DNA sequence: TGTGCCAGCAGCCAAGACCTACTCGGTCAGCCCCAGCATTTT.

This clone was seen only a few times. V is TRBV11-2 and J is TRBJ2-3; D may be TRBD2 (5 bases). CDR1 is SGHAT, CDR2 FQNNGV, per germline. Trimming took 1 base from V and 1 from J, leaving 9 bases between them. This CDR3 is 15 amino acids long. CDR3 amino acids: CASSLAPGGTDTQYF. The CDR3 coding sequence is TGTGCCAGCAGCTTAGCTCCCGGGGGCACAGATACGCAGTATTTT.

The CDR3 region has the DNA TGTGCCAGCAGCTTAGCGAGTAGCGGGGGATACAATGAGCAGTTCTTC. It encodes CASSLASSGGYNEQFF. The V gene is TRBV7-6, the J gene TRBJ2-1, with 9 positions matching TRBD2. V lost 0 bases and J lost 4; bases outside the gene matches: 4. The CDR3 runs 16 residues. The germline CDR1 and CDR2 sequences are SGHVS and FNYEAQ.

This chain's CDR3 is CASSLVASGGRQETQYF. CDR3 nucleotides: TGTGCCAGCAGCTTAGTTGCCAGCGGGGGCCGCCAAGAGACCCAGTACTTC. The chain uses TRBV7-2 and TRBJ2-5; 8 nucleotides align to TRBD2. Germline V CDR1 and CDR2: SGHTA, FQGNSA. This CDR3 comprises 17 residues. The V and J ends lost 1 base and 1 base, in that order; junction bases with no gene match: 8.

The chain has TRBV5-4 and TRBJ2-3, with 10 bases lining up with TRBD2. The CDR3 runs 17 residues. V lost 5 bases and J lost 3; bases outside the gene matches: 12. CDR1 is SGHNT, CDR2 YYREEE, per germline (reference sequence). The CDR3 region has the DNA TGTGCCAGCAGTGGGCTAGCGGGGGCCCGAGGGACAGATACGCAGTATTTT. Translated, it gives CASSGLAGARGTDTQYF.

The V gene is TRBV28, the J gene TRBJ2-5; the match to TRBD1 covers 8 bases. There are 14 residues in the CDR3. Germline V gene lookup returns CDR1 MDHEN and CDR2 SYDVKM. With V trimmed by 5 bases and J by 5 bases, 7 bases remained unmatched. CDR3 nucleotide sequence: TGTGCCAGCAGTCCCCAGGGACAGGTGGAGACCCAGTACTTC. It codes for CASSPQGQVETQYF. The full variable domain, its missing parts supplied by reference TRBV28 and TRBJ2-5, is DVKVTQSSRYLVKRTGEKVFLECVQDMDHENMFWYRQDPGLGLRLIYFSYDVKMKEKGDIPEGYSVSREKKERFSLILESASTNQTSMYLCASSPQGQVETQYFGPGTRLLVL.

This sequence joins TRBV10-3 and TRBJ1-3; D ambiguous. The V end was cut by 0 bases, the J end by 6 bases, with 9 bases between. CDR1 ENHRY and CDR2 SYGVKD come from the germline V gene. There are 14 residues in the CDR3. The CDR3 sequence: CAISESAGLNTIYF. CDR3 in DNA: TGTGCCATCAGTGAGTCAGCAGGACTAAACACCATATATTTT.

The rearrangement joins TRBV29-1 to TRBJ1-4, with 8 bases fitting TRBD1. J was trimmed by 4 bases and V by 5 bases; bases with no gene match: 3. Germline assignment: CDR1 SQVTM and CDR2 ANQGSEA. The CDR3 has 13 residues. Here the CDR3 reads CSVKDRVNEKLFF. The CDR3 nucleotides read TGCAGCGTTAAGGACAGGGTTAATGAAAAACTGTTTTTT.